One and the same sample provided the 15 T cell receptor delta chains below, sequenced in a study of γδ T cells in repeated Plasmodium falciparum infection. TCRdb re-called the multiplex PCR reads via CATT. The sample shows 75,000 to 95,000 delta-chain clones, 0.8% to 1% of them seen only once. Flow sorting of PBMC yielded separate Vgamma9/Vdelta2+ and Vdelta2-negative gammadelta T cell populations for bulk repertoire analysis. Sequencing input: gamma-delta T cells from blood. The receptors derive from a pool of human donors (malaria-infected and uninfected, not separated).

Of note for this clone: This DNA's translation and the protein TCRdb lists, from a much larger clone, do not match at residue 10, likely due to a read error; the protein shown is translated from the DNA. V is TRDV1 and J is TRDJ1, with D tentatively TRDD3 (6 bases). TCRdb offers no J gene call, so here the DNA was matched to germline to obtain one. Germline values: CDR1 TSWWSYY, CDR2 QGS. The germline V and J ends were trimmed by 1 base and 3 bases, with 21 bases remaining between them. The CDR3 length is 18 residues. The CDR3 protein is CALGEPADWRIPADKLIF. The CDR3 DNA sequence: TGTGCTCTTGGGGAACCGGCTGACTGGAGGATACCGGCCGATAAACTCATCTTT.

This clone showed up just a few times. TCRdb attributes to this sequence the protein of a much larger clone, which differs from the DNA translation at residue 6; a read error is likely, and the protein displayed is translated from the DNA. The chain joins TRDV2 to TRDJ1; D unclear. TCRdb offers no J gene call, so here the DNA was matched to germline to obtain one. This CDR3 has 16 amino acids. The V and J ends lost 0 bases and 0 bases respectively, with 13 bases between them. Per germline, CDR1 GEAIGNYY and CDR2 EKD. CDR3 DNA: TGTGCCTGTGACACCGCCGGGAACCTGTACACCGATAAACTCATCTTT. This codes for CACDTAGNLYTDKLIF.

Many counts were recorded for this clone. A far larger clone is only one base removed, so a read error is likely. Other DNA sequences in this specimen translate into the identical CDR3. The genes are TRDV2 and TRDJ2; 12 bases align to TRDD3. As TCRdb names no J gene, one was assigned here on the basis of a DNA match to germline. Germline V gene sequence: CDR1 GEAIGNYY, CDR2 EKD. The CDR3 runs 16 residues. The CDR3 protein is CACDVLGDTLTAQLFF. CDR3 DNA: TGTGCCTGTGACGTACTGGGGGATACTTTGACAGCGCAACTCTTCTTT.

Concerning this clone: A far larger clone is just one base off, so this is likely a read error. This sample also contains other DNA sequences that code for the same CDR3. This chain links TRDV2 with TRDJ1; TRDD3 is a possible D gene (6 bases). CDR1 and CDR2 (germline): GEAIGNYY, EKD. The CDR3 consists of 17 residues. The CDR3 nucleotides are TGTGCCTGTGACACCGGAGGCTGGGGATTCAACACCGACAAACTCATCTTT. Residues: CACDTGGWGFNTDKLIF.

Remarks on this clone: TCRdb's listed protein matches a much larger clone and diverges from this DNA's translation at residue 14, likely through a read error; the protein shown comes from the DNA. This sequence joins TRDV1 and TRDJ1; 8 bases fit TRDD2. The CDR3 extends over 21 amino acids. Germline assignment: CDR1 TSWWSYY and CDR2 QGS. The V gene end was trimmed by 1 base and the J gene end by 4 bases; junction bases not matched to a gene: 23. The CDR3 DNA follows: TGTGCTCTTGGGGAACATGGCGGATCTTCCTACCGGGGGGTACAGGGCGATAAACTCATCTTT. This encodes CALGEHGGSSYRGVQGDKLIF.

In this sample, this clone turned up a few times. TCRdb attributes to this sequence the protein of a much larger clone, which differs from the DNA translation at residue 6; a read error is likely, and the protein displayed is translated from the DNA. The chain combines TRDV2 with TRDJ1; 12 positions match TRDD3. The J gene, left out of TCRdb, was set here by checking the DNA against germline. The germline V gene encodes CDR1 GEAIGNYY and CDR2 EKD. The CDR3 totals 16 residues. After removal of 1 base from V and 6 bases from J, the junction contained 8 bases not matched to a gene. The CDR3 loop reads CACDTAGGYGSHKLIF. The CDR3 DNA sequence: TGTGCCTGTGACACGGCTGGGGGATACGGTTCCCATAAACTCATCTTT.

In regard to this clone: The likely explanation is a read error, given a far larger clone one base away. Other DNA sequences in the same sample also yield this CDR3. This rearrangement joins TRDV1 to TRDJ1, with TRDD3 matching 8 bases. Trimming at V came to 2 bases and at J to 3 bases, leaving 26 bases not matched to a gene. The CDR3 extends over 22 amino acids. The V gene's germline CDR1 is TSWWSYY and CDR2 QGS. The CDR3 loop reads CALGERLVPRVTGGYASDKLIF. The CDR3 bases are TGTGCTCTTGGGGAAAGACTCGTCCCTCGGGTTACTGGGGGTTACGCGTCCGATAAACTCATCTTT.

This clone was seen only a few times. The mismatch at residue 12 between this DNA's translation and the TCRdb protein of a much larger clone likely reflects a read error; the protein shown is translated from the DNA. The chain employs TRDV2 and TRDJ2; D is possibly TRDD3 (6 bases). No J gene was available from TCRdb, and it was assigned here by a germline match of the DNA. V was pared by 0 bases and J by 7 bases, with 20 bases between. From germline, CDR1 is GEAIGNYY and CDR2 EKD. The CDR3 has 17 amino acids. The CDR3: CACDTVLGTNLIAQLFF. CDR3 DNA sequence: TGTGCCTGTGACACCGTACTGGGAACGAACCTGATAGCACAACTCTTCTTT.

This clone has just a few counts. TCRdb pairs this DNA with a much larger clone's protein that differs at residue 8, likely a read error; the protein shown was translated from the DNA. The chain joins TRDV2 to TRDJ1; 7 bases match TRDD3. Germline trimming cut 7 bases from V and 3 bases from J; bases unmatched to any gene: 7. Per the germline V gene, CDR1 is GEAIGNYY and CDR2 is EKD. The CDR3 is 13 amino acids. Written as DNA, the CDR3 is TGTGCCTGCGGGGGGATCCTCTCCGATAAACTCATCTTT. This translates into CACGGILSDKLIF.

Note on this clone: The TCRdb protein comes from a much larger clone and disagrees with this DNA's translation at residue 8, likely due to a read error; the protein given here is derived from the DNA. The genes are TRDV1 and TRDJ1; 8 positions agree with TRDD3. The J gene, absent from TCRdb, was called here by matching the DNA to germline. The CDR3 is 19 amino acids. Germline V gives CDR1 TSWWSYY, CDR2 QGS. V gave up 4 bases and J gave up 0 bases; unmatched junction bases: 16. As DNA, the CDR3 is TGTGCTCTTGGGGGGACCAGGCCCCAGTTACTGGGGGACACCGATAAACTCATCTTT. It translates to CALGGTRPQLLGDTDKLIF.

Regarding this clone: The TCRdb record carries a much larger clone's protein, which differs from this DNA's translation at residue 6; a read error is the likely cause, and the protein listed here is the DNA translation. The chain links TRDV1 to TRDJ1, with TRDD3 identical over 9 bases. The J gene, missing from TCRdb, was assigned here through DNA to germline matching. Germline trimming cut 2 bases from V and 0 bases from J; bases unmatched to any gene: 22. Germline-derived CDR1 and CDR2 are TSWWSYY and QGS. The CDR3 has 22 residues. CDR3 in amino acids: CALGEGRLIPFPTGGNTDKLIF. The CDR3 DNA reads TGTGCTCTTGGGGAAGGAAGATTGATTCCCTTCCCGACTGGGGGAAACACCGATAAACTCATCTTT.

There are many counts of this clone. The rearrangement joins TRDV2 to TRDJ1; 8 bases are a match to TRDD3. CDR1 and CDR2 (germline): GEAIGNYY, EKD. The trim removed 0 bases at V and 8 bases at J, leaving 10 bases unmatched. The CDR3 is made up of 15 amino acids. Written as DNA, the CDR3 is TGTGCCTGTGACACCGTGGGGGATCAAAAGGGGAAACTCATCTTT. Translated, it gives CACDTVGDQKGKLIF.

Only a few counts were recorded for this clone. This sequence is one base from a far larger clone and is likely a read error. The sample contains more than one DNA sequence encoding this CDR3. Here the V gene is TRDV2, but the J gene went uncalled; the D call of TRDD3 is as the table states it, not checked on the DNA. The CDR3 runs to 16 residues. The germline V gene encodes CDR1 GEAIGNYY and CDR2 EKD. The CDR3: CACDTVGGGPTDKLIF. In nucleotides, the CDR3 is TGTGCCTGTGACACGGTGGGAGGGGGACCCACCGATAAACTCATTTTT.

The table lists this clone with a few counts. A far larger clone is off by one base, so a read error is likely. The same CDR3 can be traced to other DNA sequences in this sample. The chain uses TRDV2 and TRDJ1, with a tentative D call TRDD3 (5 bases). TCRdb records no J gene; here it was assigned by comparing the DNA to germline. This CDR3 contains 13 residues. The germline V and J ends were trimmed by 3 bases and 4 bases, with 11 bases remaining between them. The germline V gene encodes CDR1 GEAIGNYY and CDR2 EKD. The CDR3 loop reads CACDSVLGDKLIF. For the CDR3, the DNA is TGTGCCTGTGACTCGGTGCTGGGCGATAAACTCATCTTT.

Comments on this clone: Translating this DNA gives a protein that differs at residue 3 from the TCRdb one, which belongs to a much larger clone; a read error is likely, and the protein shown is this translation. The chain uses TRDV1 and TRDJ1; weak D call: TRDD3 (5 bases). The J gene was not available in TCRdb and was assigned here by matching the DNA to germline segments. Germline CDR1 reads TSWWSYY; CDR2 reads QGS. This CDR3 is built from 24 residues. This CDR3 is CAIGELDFCQPKREDILNTDKLIF. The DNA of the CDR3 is TGTGCTATTGGGGAACTTGATTTCTGCCAACCTAAACGCGAGGATATATTGAACACCGATAAACTCATCTTT.